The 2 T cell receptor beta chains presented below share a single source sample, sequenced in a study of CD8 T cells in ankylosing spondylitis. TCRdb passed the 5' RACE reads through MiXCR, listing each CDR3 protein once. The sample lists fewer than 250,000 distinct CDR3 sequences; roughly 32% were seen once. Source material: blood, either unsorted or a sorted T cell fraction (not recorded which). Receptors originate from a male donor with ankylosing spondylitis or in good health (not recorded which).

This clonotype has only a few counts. The CDR3 DNA reads TGTGCCAGCAGTTTATCTGGGGACTACGAGCAGTACTTC. This codes for CASSLSGDYEQYF. V is TRBV27 and J is TRBJ2-7; D remains unclear. Germline V gene lookup returns CDR1 MNHEY and CDR2 SMNVEV (reference sequence). This CDR3 spans 13 amino acids. Trimming took 0 bases from V and 3 from J, leaving 6 bases between them.

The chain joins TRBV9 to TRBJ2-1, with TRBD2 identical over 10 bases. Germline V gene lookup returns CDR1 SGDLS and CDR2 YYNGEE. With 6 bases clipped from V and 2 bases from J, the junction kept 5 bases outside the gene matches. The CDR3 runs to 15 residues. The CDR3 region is CASTSGGAAYNEQFF. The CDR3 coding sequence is TGTGCCAGCACAAGCGGGGGGGCGGCCTACAATGAGCAGTTCTTC.